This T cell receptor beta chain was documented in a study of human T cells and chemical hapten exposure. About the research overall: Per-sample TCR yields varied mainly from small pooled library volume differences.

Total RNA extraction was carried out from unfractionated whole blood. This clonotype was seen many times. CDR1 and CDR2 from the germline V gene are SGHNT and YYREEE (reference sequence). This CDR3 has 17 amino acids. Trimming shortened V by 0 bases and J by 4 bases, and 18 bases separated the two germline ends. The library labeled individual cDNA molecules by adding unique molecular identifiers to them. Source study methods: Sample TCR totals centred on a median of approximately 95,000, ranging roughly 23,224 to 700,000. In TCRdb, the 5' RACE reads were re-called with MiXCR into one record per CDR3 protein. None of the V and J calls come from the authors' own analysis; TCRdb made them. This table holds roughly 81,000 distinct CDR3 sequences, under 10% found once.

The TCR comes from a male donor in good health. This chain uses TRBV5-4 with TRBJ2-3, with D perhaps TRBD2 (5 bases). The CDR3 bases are TGTGCCAGCAGCTTGGCGGAGTTGAGGGTGGGCGCAGATACGCAGTATTTT. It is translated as CASSLAELRVGADTQYF.